A selection of T cell receptor beta chains follows, all from one sample in a study of response to subunit inactivated influenza vaccine. Each CDR3 protein gets one entry after TCRdb re-called the RT-PCR reads with MiXCR. The table has almost 600,000 distinct CDR3 sequences, about 14% seen once. The sample consisted of PBMCs from blood, taken roughly 12 days after vaccination. These receptors originate from a man in his fifties who received an inactivated influenza vaccine. Each CDR3 is given with its conserved first and last residue. Fields, in order: clone size, V gene, CDR3 length, J gene, D gene, CDR3 DNA, CDR3 protein. The D gene is left open where the match is weak. Only some rows state a clone size, as once, few, many or a class for expanded clones.

many	TRBV4-3	13	TRBJ2-5	NA	TGCGCCAGCAGCCAAGAAATCAGAGAGACCCAGTACTTC	CASSQEIRETQYF
NA	TRBV10-1	15	TRBJ2-5	NA	TGCGCCAGCAGTGAGCGCAGGGGAGTCCAAGAGACCCAGTACTTC	CASSERRGVQETQYF
many	TRBV5-1	11	TRBJ2-7	NA	TGCGCCAGCAAAGGAGAATACGAGCAGTACTTC	CASKGEYEQYF
few	TRBV5-4	15	TRBJ1-6	NA	TGTGCCAGCAGCTTGCAGGGGATCAATAATTCACCCCTCCACTTT	CASSLQGINNSPLHF
few	TRBV12-3/TRBV12-4	16	TRBJ2-2	TRBD2	TGTGCCAGCAGACCGACTAGCGGGGGGGCGACCGGGGAGCTGTTTTTT	CASRPTSGGATGELFF
few	TRBV29-1	13	TRBJ2-1	TRBD2	TGCAGCGTTGATAGCGGGCCCGACAATGAGCAGTTCTTC	CSVDSGPDNEQFF
NA	TRBV7-2	14	TRBJ2-2	NA	TGTGCCAGCCCGGCAGCCATTAACACCGGGGAGCTGTTTTTT	CASPAAINTGELFF
few	TRBV12-3/TRBV12-4	12	TRBJ2-7	NA	TGTGCCAGCAGTTTAGCGATCTACGAGCAGTACTTC	CASSLAIYEQYF
NA	TRBV14	14	TRBJ2-7	NA	TGTGCCAGCAGCCAACCGGGCCGTGTGGCCGAGCAGTACTTC	CASSQPGRVAEQYF
few	TRBV12-3/TRBV12-4	11	TRBJ2-7	NA	TGTGCCAGCACCGACGGCGGAGAGCAGTACTTC	CASTDGGEQYF
NA	TRBV2	12	TRBJ2-1	NA	TGTGCCAGCGGTTTGTCGCTCAATGAGCAGTTCTTC	CASGLSLNEQFF
few	TRBV12-3/TRBV12-4	12	TRBJ2-7	NA	TGTGCCAGCAGTTTGGGGGGTCACGAGCAGTACTTC	CASSLGGHEQYF
few	TRBV3-1	15	TRBJ2-7	TRBD2	TGTGCCAGCAGCCAAGAGGGACTAGCGCCTTACGAGCAGTACTTC	CASSQEGLAPYEQYF
NA	TRBV6-5	14	TRBJ1-6	NA	TGTGCCAGCAGTTACCAGAGGGCACACTCACCCCTCCACTTT	CASSYQRAHSPLHF
many	TRBV27	14	TRBJ2-3	NA	TGTGCCAGCAGGAGGAGAGGGATCACAGATACGCAGTATTTT	CASRRRGITDTQYF
NA	TRBV6-5	15	TRBJ2-2	NA	TGTGCCAGCAGTTACTTCAGACAGAGCACCGGGGAGCTGTTTTTT	CASSYFRQSTGELFF
NA	TRBV4-3	14	TRBJ2-1	NA	TGCGCCAGCAGCACCTCCCCAAGCGTCAATGAGCAGTTCTTC	CASSTSPSVNEQFF
few	TRBV4-1	14	TRBJ2-4	NA	TGCGCCAGCAGCCAAGACGGATCCAAAAACATTCAGTACTTC	CASSQDGSKNIQYF
NA	TRBV11-2	14	TRBJ2-5	TRBD2	TGTGCCAGCAGCGCCTGGACTAGATTGGAGACCCAGTACTTC	CASSAWTRLETQYF
NA	TRBV6-5	13	TRBJ1-5	NA	TGTGCCAGCAGTTACCGGGAGGGTCAGCCCCAGCATTTT	CASSYREGQPQHF
few	TRBV2	16	TRBJ2-2	NA	TGTGCCAGCAGTGAAGGGACTGTATTCAACACCGGGGAGCTGTTTTTT	CASSEGTVFNTGELFF
NA	TRBV5-6	14	TRBJ2-7	TRBD1	TGTGCCAGCAGCGAGGGACAGGGGAAATACGAGCAGTACTTC	CASSEGQGKYEQYF
many	TRBV20-1	12	TRBJ1-5	NA	TGCAGTGCTACCCATAGCAATCAGCCCCAGCATTTT	CSATHSNQPQHF
NA	TRBV7-2	15	TRBJ2-1	NA	TGTGCCAGCAGCCCCGCATCTCAGATCTACAATGAGCAGTTCTTC	CASSPASQIYNEQFF
NA	TRBV28	15	TRBJ2-3	TRBD2	TGTGCCAGCAGTTCTCCCGGGACTAGGGAAGATACGCAGTATTTT	CASSSPGTREDTQYF
NA	TRBV20-1	14	TRBJ2-2	NA	TGCAGTGCTAGAGGCAGGGATCACACCGGGGAGCTGTTTTTT	CSARGRDHTGELFF
NA	TRBV10-3	15	TRBJ2-2	NA	TGTGCCATCAGTGACTCTTTTCAAGGTTCCGGGGAGCTGTTTTTT	CAISDSFQGSGELFF
many	TRBV3-1	19	TRBJ1-6	NA	TGTGCCAGCAGCCAAGATTTAGTAAAGGCGAGCTCCTATAATTCACCCCTCCACTTT	CASSQDLVKASSYNSPLHF
NA	TRBV5-1	13	TRBJ2-7	NA	TGCGCCAGCAGCGCGGGACGGTCCTACGAGCAGTACTTC	CASSAGRSYEQYF
NA	TRBV12-3/TRBV12-4	15	TRBJ2-7	NA	TGTGCCAGCAGTTCCACCGGGACTGGCTCCTACGAGCAGTACTTC	CASSSTGTGSYEQYF
NA	TRBV12-3/TRBV12-4	15	TRBJ1-2	NA	TGTGCCAGCAGTCCCCGCCCGACCGATCTCGGTGGCTACACCTTC	CASSPRPTDLGGYTF
NA	TRBV12-3/TRBV12-4	14	TRBJ2-1	TRBD2	TGTGCCAGCGGACTAGCAACGGCCCCCAATGAGCAGTTCTTC	CASGLATAPNEQFF
NA	TRBV6-1	14	TRBJ2-7	TRBD2	TGTGCCAGTCGACGTTCTAGCGGAGACTACGAGCAGTACTTC	CASRRSSGDYEQYF
few	TRBV20-1	17	TRBJ2-7	NA	TGCAGTGCTAGAGATCTCCTCCGGTGGGGGAGCTCCTACGAGCAGTACTTC	CSARDLLRWGSSYEQYF
NA	TRBV12-3/TRBV12-4	15	TRBJ2-1	NA	TGTGCCAGCATCCCCCCCGGGACACTGGGGAATGAGCAGTTCTTC	CASIPPGTLGNEQFF
NA	TRBV5-1	15	TRBJ1-1	NA	TGCGCCAGCAGCCCTGGAGGGCAGCTGAACACTGAAGCTTTCTTT	CASSPGGQLNTEAFF
few	TRBV6-2/TRBV6-3	14	TRBJ2-1	TRBD2	TGTGCCAGCACCGGGGGGGCCAGCGACAATGAGCAGTTCTTC	CASTGGASDNEQFF
few	TRBV20-1	14	TRBJ2-5	NA	TGCAGTGCTAGAGGAGCCCTATACCAAGAGACCCAGTACTTC	CSARGALYQETQYF
NA	TRBV20-1	16	TRBJ2-7	TRBD1	TGCAGTGCCTCCCCCTCATCAGGGGGTAAGATTTACGAGCAGTACTTC	CSASPSSGGKIYEQYF
many	TRBV5-1	14	TRBJ1-6	NA	TGCGCCAGCAGGGCAGGGGCCCATAATTCACCCCTCCACTTT	CASRAGAHNSPLHF
NA	TRBV10-3	13	TRBJ2-1	NA	TGTGCCATCAGCCCCGACCGCGACAATGAGCAGTTCTTC	CAISPDRDNEQFF
many	TRBV9	14	TRBJ1-6	NA	TGTGCCAGCAGCGGGGGTGCGTATAATTCACCCCTCCACTTT	CASSGGAYNSPLHF
few	TRBV4-1	15	TRBJ2-4	NA	TGCGCCAGCAGCCAAGATCGGGGCAGGGCCAGCATTCAGTACTTC	CASSQDRGRASIQYF
many	TRBV10-3	15	TRBJ2-7	TRBD1	TGTGCCATCAGTGACTCGACAGGGTTAGTCAACGAGCAGTACTTC	CAISDSTGLVNEQYF
few	TRBV27	14	TRBJ2-7	TRBD2	TGTGCCAGCAGTTTACGTGGGAGGGTCCACGAGCAGTACTTC	CASSLRGRVHEQYF
NA	TRBV6-2/TRBV6-3	17	TRBJ2-1	NA	TGTGCCAGCAGTTACTCTGTTCGGCAGACAACCTACAATGAGCAGTTCTTC	CASSYSVRQTTYNEQFF
NA	TRBV7-2	13	TRBJ1-2	NA	TGTGCCAGCAGCTTAGATATGACTAATGGCTACACCTTC	CASSLDMTNGYTF
few	TRBV5-1	15	TRBJ2-3	TRBD1	TGCGCCAGCAGGACAGGGGGCTATGTAACAGATACGCAGTATTTT	CASRTGGYVTDTQYF
NA	TRBV29-1	11	TRBJ2-7	NA	TGCAGCGTTGATGGGCAGCCAGGGCAGTACTTC	CSVDGQPGQYF
NA	TRBV10-2	15	TRBJ2-6	NA	TGCGCCAGCAGGGACGGTGTGAGTGGGGCCAACGTCCTGACTTTC	CASRDGVSGANVLTF
few	TRBV24-1	12	TRBJ2-1	NA	TGTGCCACTAGCTCAGCAGGCGGTGAGCAGTTCTTC	CATSSAGGEQFF